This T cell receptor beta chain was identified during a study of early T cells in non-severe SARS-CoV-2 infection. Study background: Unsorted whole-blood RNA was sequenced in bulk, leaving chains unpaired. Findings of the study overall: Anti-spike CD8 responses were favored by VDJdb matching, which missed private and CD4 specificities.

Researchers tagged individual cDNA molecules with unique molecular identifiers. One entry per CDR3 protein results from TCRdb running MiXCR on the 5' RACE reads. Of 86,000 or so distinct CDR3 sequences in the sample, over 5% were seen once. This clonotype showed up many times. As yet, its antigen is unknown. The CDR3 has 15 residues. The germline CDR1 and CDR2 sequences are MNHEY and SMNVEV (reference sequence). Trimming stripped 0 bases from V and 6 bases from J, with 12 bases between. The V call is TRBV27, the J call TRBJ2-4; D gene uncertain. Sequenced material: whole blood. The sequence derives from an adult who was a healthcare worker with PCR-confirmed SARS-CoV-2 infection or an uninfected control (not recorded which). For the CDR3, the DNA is TGTGCCAGCAGTTTATCGAATAGAGCAGCAAACATTCAGTACTTC. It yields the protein CASSLSNRAANIQYF.